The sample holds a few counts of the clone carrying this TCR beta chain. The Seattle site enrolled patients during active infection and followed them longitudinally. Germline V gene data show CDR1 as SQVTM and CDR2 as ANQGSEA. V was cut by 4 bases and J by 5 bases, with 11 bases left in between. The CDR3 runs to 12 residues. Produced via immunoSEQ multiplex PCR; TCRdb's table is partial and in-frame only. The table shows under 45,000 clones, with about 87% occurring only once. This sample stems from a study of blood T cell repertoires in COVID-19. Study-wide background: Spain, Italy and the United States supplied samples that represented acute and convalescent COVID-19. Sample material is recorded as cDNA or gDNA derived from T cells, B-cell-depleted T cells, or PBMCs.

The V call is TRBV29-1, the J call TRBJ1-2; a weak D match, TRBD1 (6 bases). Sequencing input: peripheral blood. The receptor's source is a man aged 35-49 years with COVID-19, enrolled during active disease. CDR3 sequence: CSVGKQGYGYTF. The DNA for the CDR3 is TGCAGCGTTGGGAAACAGGGTTATGGCTACACCTTC.